The text below deals with one T cell receptor (beta chain). The sample is drawn from a study of T cell changes during pregnancy in multiple sclerosis. Trimming removed 2 bases at V and 7 bases at J, with 12 bases between. Germline V CDR1 and CDR2: GTSNPN, SVGIG (reference sequence). The CDR3 loop spans 13 amino acids. Produced via immunoSEQ multiplex PCR; TCRdb's table is partial and in-frame only. The sample shows roughly 69,000 clones, 90% to 95% of them seen only once. The source of this sequence is a female donor in good health, enrolled as a control in a pregnancy study. The V and J genes are TRBV30 and TRBJ1-5, with D possibly TRBD1 on 5 matching bases. This material consisted of CD4+ T cells from peripheral blood mononuclear cells, taken in the third trimester of pregnancy. The CDR3: CAWSKGLGQPQHF. CDR3 in DNA: TGTGCCTGGAGTAAGGGGCTTGGGCAGCCCCAGCATTTT. Together with reference TRBV30 and TRBJ1-5, the CDR3 gives the full variable domain: SQTIHQWPATLVQPVGSPLSLECTVEGTSNPNLYWYRQAAGRGLQLLFYSVGIGQISSEVPQNLSASRPQDRQFILSSKKLLLSDSGFYLCAWSKGLGQPQHFGDGTRLSIL.